Below, 13 T cell receptor beta chains from the same sample are listed, as sequenced in a study of PD-1 blockade in classical Hodgkin lymphoma. Clones were read by immunoSEQ multiplex PCR, and TCRdb kept only the in-frame ones, dropping some. The repertoire includes some 30,000 clones, about 80% of them detected once, and over 0.75% sits in the top ten. Specified time point: cycle 4 day 1 (C4D1), after more than 5 weeks of nivolumab. Patients all relapsed after autologous stem cell transplantation, and there was variation in brentuximab vedotin exposure. Using magnetic negative selection, the CD4+ T cells were separated out of thawed PBMCs. Sequenced here: CD4+ T cells from blood, sampled before the fourth cycle of nivolumab. All receptors derive from a human donor with classical Hodgkin lymphoma.

The chain joins TRBV18 to TRBJ2-3; TRBD2 matches at 11 bases. CDR3 length: 15 amino acids. The trim removed 3 bases at V and 7 bases at J, leaving 6 bases unmatched. CDR1 KGHSH and CDR2 LQKENI come from the germline V gene. The CDR3 sequence is CASSPALAGAHTQYF. CDR3 coding DNA: TGTGCCAGCTCACCGGCACTAGCGGGGGCCCATACGCAGTATTTT. The full variable domain, in which reference TRBV18 and TRBJ2-3 provide the parts outside the CDR3, is NAGVMQNPRHLVRRRGQEARLRCSPMKGHSHVYWYRQLPEEGLKFMVYLQKENIIDESGMPKERFSAEFPKEGPSILRIQQVVRGDSAAYFCASSPALAGAHTQYFGPGTRLTVL.

This clone was observed a single time. The rearrangement joins TRBV11-3 to TRBJ1-5, with no clear D. Looked up from germline, CDR1 is SGHNT and CDR2 is YENEEA. The CDR3 covers 14 residues. CDR3 amino acids: CFGPRLGSNQPQHF. CDR3 nucleotide sequence: TGTTTTGGTCCCCGACTTGGAAGCAATCAGCCCCAGCATTTT.

The V gene is TRBV10-2, the J gene TRBJ2-2; maybe TRBD2 (6 bases). The CDR3 runs to 17 residues. Germline assignment: CDR1 WSHSY and CDR2 SAAADI. V gave up 0 bases and J gave up 0 bases, with 11 bases separating them. CDR3: CASSESMGGSNTGELFF. The DNA for the CDR3 is TGCGCCAGCAGTGAGTCGATGGGGGGATCGAACACCGGGGAGCTGTTTTTT.

The rearrangement joins TRBV11-3 to TRBJ1-2, with D hard to call. Germline values: CDR1 SGHNT, CDR2 YENEEA. Trimming stripped 2 bases from V and 2 bases from J, with 15 bases between. This CDR3 comprises 16 residues. The CDR3 region has the DNA TGTGCCAGCAGCTTAACTTCGTATACAGTAAACTATGGCTACACCTTC. Translation: CASSLTSYTVNYGYTF.

The chain combines TRBV9 with TRBJ2-2; a possible D gene is TRBD2 (7 bases). CDR1 is SGDLS, CDR2 YYNGEE, per germline. With 4 bases removed from V and 4 bases from J, the gap between germline ends came to 26 bases. The CDR3 is 19 residues long. The CDR3 DNA follows: TGTGCCAGCAGCCAAGAAAGGGGGGGCCGGGTTTCGAGCACCGGGGAGCTGTTTTTT. This gives the protein CASSQERGGRVSSTGELFF.

The chain has TRBV6-1 and TRBJ1-5; D might be TRBD1 (5 bases). There are 14 residues in the CDR3. The germline gives CDR1 MNHNS, CDR2 SASEGT. Trimming cost V 5 bases and J 5 bases, with 13 bases left between them. The CDR3 spells CASSSQGFYQPQHF. Here the CDR3 DNA reads TGTGCCAGCAGTAGTCAGGGTTTCTATCAGCCCCAGCATTTT.

The rearrangement joins TRBV9 to TRBJ2-1; TRBD2 matches at 12 bases. The V segment lost 0 bases and the J segment 6 bases; nucleotides outside the gene matches: 4. Per the germline V gene, CDR1 is SGDLS and CDR2 is YYNGEE. CDR3 length: 16 amino acids. As DNA, the CDR3 is TGTGCCAGCAGCGTAGATCTAGCGGGGGGGCTCAATGAGCAGTTCTTC. Encoded protein: CASSVDLAGGLNEQFF.

V usage is TRBV25-1 and J usage is TRBJ1-2; D is possibly TRBD1 (5 bases). Germline V gene lookup returns CDR1 MGHDK and CDR2 SYGVNS. The CDR3 is made up of 17 amino acids. Trimming removed 5 bases at V and 1 base at J, with 20 bases between. The CDR3 region is CASSPSVGGVYNYGYTF. DNA of the CDR3: TGTGCCAGCAGTCCTTCGGTTGGGGGGGTTTATAACTATGGCTACACCTTC.

V gene TRBV11-3 combines with J gene TRBJ1-1; D remains unclear. Germline CDR1 SGHNT, CDR2 YENEEA. The CDR3 has 13 residues. Deletions cut 2 bases from V and 5 bases from J, with 9 bases between. The CDR3 DNA follows: TGTGCCAGCAGCTTAAATATATTAACTGAAGCTTTCTTT. Translating gives CASSLNILTEAFF. Variable domain in full (rest from reference TRBV11-3 and TRBJ1-1): EAGVVQSPRYKIIEKKQPVAFWCNPISGHNTLYWYLQNLGQGPELLIRYENEEAVDDSQLPKDRFSAERLKGVDSTLKIQPAELGDSAVYLCASSLNILTEAFFGQGTRLTVV.

The chain couples TRBV9 to TRBJ1-3; TRBD1 matches 7 bases. Germline lookup yields CDR1 SGDLS and CDR2 YYNGEE. The CDR3 runs 17 residues. V lost 4 bases to trimming and J lost 0 bases; unmatched junction nucleotides: 10. DNA of the CDR3: TGTGCCAGCAGCCTTAGGACAGGCTCTCTCTCTGGAAACACCATATATTTT. This sequence encodes CASSLRTGSLSGNTIYF.

This clone was seen a handful of times. The V call is TRBV11-1, the J call TRBJ1-2, with D possibly TRBD1 on 5 matching bases. V was trimmed by 4 bases and J by 8 bases, leaving 14 bases between them. Germline lookup yields CDR1 SGHAT and CDR2 FQDESV (reference sequence). This CDR3 has 13 residues. The CDR3 loop is CASSSAGLYGYTF. The CDR3 nucleotides read TGTGCCAGCAGCTCAGCAGGGTTGTACGGCTACACCTTC. Full variable domain (remainder filled in from reference TRBV11-1 and TRBJ1-2): EAEVAQSPRYKITEKSQAVAFWCDPISGHATLYWYRQILGQGPELLVQFQDESVVDDSQLPKDRFSAERLKGVDSTLKIQPAELGDSAMYLCASSSAGLYGYTFGSGTRLTVV.

This clone has only a few counts. V gene TRBV20-1 combines with J gene TRBJ1-2; D is ambiguous. Germline V CDR1 and CDR2: DFQATT, SNEGSKA (reference sequence). The CDR3 is 11 amino acids. V lost 6 bases and J 4 bases, leaving 9 bases between the germline ends. CDR3 bases: TGCAGTGCCTTCGGTGTCTATGGCTACACCTTC. It encodes CSAFGVYGYTF.

The V call is TRBV25-1, the J call TRBJ2-3; D may be TRBD2 (6 bases). In germline, CDR1 is MGHDK, CDR2 SYGVNS. Trimming took off 7 bases at V and 11 bases at J, with 19 bases between the two ends. The CDR3 covers 13 residues. CDR3 amino acids: CASTLQAGTRQYF. The CDR3 DNA sequence: TGTGCCAGCACCCTCCAGGCGGGGACTCGGCAGTATTTT. The full variable domain, its missing parts supplied by reference TRBV25-1 and TRBJ2-3, is EADIYQTPRYLVIGTGKKITLECSQTMGHDKMYWYQQDPGMELHLIHYSYGVNSTEKGDLSSESTVSRIRTEHFPLTLESARPSHTSQYLCASTLQAGTRQYFGPGTRLTVL.